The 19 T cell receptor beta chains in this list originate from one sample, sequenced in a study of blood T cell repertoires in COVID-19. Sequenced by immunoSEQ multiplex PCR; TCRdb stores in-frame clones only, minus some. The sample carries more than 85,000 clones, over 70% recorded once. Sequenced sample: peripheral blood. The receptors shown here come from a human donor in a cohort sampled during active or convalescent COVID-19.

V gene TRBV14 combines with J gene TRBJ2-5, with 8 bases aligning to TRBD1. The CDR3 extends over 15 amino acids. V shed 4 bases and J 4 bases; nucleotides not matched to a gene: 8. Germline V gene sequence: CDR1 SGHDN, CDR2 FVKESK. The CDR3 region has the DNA TGTGCCAGCAGCCTGCGACAGGGGATGGGAGAGACCCAGTACTTC. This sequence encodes CASSLRQGMGETQYF.

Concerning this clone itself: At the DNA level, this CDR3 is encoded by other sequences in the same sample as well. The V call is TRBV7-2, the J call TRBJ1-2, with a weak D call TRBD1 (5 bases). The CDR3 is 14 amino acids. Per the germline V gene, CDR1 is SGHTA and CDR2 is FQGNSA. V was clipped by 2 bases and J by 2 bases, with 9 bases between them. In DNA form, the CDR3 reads TGTGCCAGCAGCTTATCAGGGTCGAACTATGGCTACACCTTC. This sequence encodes CASSLSGSNYGYTF. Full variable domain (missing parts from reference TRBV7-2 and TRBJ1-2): GAGVSQSPSNKVTEKGKDVELRCDPISGHTALYWYRQSLGQGLEFLIYFQGNSAPDKSGLPSDRFSAERTGGSVSTLTIQRTQQEDSAVYLCASSLSGSNYGYTFGSGTRLTVV.

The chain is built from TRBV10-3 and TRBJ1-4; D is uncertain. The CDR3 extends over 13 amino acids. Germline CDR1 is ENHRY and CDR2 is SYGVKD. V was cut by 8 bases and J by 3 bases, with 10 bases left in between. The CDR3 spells CAIGGQSNEKLFF. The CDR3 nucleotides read TGTGCCATCGGAGGGCAATCTAATGAAAAACTGTTTTTT.

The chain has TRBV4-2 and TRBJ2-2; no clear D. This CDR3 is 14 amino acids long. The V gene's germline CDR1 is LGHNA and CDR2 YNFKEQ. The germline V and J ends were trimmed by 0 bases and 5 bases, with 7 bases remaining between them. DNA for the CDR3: TGTGCCAGCAGCCAAGATCGGTCAACCGGGGAGCTGTTTTTT. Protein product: CASSQDRSTGELFF.

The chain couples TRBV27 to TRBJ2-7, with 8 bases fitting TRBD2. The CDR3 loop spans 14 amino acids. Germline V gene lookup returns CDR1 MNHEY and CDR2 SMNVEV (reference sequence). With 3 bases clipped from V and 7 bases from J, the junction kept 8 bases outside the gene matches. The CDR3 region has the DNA TGTGCCAGCAGTTTTTTAGCGGGGTCTAGTGAGCAGTACTTC. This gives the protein CASSFLAGSSEQYF.

This CDR3 is CASSARGYLESNQPQHF. Here the CDR3 DNA reads TGTGCCAGCTCGGCAAGGGGGTACCTGGAGAGCAATCAGCCCCAGCATTTT. V and J are TRBV18 and TRBJ1-5; a possible D gene is TRBD1 (6 bases). The CDR3 has 17 residues. The germline gives CDR1 KGHSH, CDR2 LQKENI. The ends were cut back, 6 bases at V and 1 base at J, with 19 bases in the middle.

CDR3 in amino acids: CANGDRFDGYTF. CDR3 DNA: TGTGCCAACGGGGACAGGTTTGATGGCTACACCTTC. J is TRBJ1-2 and V is TRBV2; 8 bases agree with TRBD1. The germline V gene has CDR1 SNHLY and CDR2 FYNNEI. CDR3 length equals 12 residues. V was pared by 10 bases and J by 6 bases, with 7 bases of the junction left unmatched.

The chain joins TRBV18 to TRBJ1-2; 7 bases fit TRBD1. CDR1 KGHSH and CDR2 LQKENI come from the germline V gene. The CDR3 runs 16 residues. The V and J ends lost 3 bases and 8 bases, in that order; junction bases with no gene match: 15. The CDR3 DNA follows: TGTGCCAGCTCACCCTCAACCGGGACAGTTGGGCAGGGCTACACCTTC. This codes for CASSPSTGTVGQGYTF.

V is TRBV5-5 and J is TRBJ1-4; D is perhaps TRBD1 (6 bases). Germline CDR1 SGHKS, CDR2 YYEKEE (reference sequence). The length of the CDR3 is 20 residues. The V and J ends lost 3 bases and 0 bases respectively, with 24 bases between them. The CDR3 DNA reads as TGTGCCAGCAGCTGGGCACCGGGACACACGATAGTTGCAACTAATGAAAAACTGTTTTTT. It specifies CASSWAPGHTIVATNEKLFF.

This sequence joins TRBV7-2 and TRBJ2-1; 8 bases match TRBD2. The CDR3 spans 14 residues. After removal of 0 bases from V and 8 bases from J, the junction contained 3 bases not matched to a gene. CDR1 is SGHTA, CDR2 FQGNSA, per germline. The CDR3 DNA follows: TGTGCCAGCAGCTTAGCATTGCGGGAGGATGAGCAGTTCTTC. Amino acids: CASSLALREDEQFF.

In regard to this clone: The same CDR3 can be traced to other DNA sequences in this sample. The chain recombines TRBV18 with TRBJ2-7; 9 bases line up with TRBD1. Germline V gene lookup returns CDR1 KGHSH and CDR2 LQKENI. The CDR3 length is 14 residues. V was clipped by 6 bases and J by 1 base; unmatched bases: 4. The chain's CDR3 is CASSPGTGSYEQYF. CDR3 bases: TGTGCCAGCTCCCCCGGGACAGGGTCCTACGAGCAGTACTTC.

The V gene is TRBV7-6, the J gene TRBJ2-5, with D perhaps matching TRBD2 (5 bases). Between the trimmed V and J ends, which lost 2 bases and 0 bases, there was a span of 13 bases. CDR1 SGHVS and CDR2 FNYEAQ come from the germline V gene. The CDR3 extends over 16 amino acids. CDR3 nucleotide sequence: TGTGCCAGCAGCTTACGGCCGGGAAGCAACCAAGAGACCCAGTACTTC. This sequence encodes CASSLRPGSNQETQYF.

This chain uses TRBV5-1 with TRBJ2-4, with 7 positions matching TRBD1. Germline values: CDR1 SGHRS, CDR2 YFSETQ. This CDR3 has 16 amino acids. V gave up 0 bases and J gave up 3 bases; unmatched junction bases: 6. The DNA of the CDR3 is TGCGCCAGCAGCTTGGAGGGGGCGCGAGGCAAAAACATTCAGTACTTC. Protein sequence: CASSLEGARGKNIQYF.

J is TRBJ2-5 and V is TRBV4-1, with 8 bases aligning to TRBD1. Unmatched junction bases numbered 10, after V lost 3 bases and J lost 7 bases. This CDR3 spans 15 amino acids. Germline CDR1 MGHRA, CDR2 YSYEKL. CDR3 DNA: TGCGCCAGCAGCCAGCTCCCAGGACAGGGAGGGACCCAGTACTTC. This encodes CASSQLPGQGGTQYF.

The CDR3 bases are TGTGCCACCAGTGAAGGGGGGCTAGCGGGAGTGAATGAGCAGTTCTTC. Translated: CATSEGGLAGVNEQFF. The chain combines TRBV24-1 with TRBJ2-1, with 10 bases lining up with TRBD2. Trimming took 4 bases from V and 7 from J; bases not matched to a gene: 9. Germline CDR1 and CDR2: KGHDR and SFDVKD. The CDR3 covers 16 residues.

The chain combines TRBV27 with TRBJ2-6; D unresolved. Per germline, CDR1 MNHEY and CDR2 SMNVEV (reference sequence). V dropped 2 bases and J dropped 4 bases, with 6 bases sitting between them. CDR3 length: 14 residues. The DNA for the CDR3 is TGTGCCAGCAGTTTAGAGACAGGGGCCAACGTCCTGACTTTC. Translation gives CASSLETGANVLTF.

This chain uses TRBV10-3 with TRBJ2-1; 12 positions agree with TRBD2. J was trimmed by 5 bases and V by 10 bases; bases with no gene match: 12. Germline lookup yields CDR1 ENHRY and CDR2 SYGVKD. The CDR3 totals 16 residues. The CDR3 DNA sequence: TGTGCCACCAGAACGACTAGCGGGAGATCAAACAATGAGCAGTTCTTC. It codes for CATRTTSGRSNNEQFF.

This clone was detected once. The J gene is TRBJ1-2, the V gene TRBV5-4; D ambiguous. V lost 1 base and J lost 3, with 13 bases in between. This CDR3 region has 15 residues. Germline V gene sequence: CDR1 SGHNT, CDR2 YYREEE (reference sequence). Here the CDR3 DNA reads TGTGCCAGCAGCTTGTCGGAAAGGAGCTACTATGGCTACACCTTC. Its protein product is CASSLSERSYYGYTF.

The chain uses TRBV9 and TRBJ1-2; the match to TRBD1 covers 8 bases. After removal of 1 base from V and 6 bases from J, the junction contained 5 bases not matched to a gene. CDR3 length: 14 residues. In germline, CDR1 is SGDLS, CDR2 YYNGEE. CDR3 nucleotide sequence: TGTGCCAGCAGCGTACCCAGGGGGCGAGATGGCTACACCTTC. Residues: CASSVPRGRDGYTF.